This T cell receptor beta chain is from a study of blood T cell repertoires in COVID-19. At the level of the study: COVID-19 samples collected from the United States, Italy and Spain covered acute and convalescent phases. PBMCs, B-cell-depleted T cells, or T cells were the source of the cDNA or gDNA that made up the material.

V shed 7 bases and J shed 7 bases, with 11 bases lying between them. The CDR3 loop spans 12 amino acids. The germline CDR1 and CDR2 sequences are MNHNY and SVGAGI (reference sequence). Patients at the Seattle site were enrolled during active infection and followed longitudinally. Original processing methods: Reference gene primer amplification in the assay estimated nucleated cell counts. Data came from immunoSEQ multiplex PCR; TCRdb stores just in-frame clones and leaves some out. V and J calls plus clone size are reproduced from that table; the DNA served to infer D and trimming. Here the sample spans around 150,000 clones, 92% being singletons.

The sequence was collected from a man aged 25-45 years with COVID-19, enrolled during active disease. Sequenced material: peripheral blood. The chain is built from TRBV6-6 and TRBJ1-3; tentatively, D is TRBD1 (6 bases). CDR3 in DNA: TGTGCCAGCACTCCAAGGGGGAACACCATATATTTT. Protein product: CASTPRGNTIYF.